The TCR beta chain described here comes from a study of blood T cells in healthy people across ages. For the second PCR, which ran for roughly 7 to 11 cycles, a sample-barcoded 5' primer and a J-beta primer mix were used. TCRdb reprocessed the 5' RACE reads via MiXCR and lists one record per CDR3 protein. The table shows roughly 900,000 distinct CDR3 sequences, with about 48% occurring only once. This CDR3 has 14 amino acids. Germline values: CDR1 LNHNV, CDR2 YYDKDF (reference sequence). Trimming took 0 bases from V and 7 from J, leaving 9 bases between them. The rearrangement joins TRBV15 to TRBJ1-4; tentative D call: TRBD1 (5 bases). Sequencing input: blood. The sequence came from a man in his thirties or forties in good health. As DNA, the CDR3 is TGTGCCACCAGCAGAGACCAGGGAGCTGAAAAACTGTTTTTT. As protein: CATSRDQGAEKLFF.